These 22 T cell receptor beta chains were sequenced from one sample in a study of spatial heterogeneity in lung cancer. TCRdb used MiXCR to reprocess the 5' RACE reads, holding one entry per CDR3 protein. The profile covers about 22,000 distinct CDR3 sequences, with over 4.5% appearing a single time and 30% to 35% taken by the ten largest. Time point given: sample taken at primary tumor resection. TCRs were sequenced from unsorted whole RNA of tumor, nontumor lung or PBMC. The sequenced sample was PBMCs, obtained at surgery. These receptors all come from a male donor with early-stage non-small cell lung cancer.

At least ten counts were recorded for this clonotype. This chain uses TRBV7-2 with TRBJ2-4; D is possibly TRBD1 or TRBD2 (5 bases each). Germline V gives CDR1 SGHTA, CDR2 FQGNSA. This CDR3 is built from 17 residues. Between the trimmed V and J ends, which lost 1 base and 5 bases, there was a span of 18 bases. The CDR3 spells CASSLVGTKFYENIQYF. The CDR3 coding sequence is TGTGCCAGCAGCTTAGTAGGGACCAAATTCTACGAAAACATTCAGTACTTC. The full variable domain, completed using reference TRBV7-2 and TRBJ2-4, is GAGVSQSPSNKVTEKGKDVELRCDPISGHTALYWYRQSLGQGLEFLIYFQGNSAPDKSGLPSDRFSAERTGGSVSTLTIQRTQQEDSAVYLCASSLVGTKFYENIQYFGAGTRLSVL.

This clonotype appeared a few times. This chain links TRBV19 with TRBJ2-7; D may match TRBD1 or TRBD2 (6 bases each). V was shortened by 8 bases and J by 6 bases, with 20 bases between the two germline ends. CDR1 is LNHDA, CDR2 SQIVND, per germline (reference sequence). The CDR3 is 14 amino acids. The CDR3 nucleotides are TGTGCCAGTTCTCCCCCGGGGGCTTTCTCCGAGCAGTACTTC. This gives the protein CASSPPGAFSEQYF. Full variable domain (outside the CDR3, taken from reference TRBV19 and TRBJ2-7): DGGITQSPKYLFRKEGQNVTLSCEQNLNHDAMYWYRQDPGQGLRLIYYSQIVNDFQKGDIAEGYSVSREKKESFPLTVTSAQKNPTAFYLCASSPPGAFSEQYFGPGTRLTVT.

This clonotype was recorded many times. The chain recombines TRBV4-1 with TRBJ2-2; D remains unclear. V lost 1 base and J 1 base, leaving 10 bases between the germline ends. The germline V gene encodes CDR1 MGHRA and CDR2 YSYEKL. This CDR3 region has 16 residues. The CDR3 sequence: CASSQVLVMNTGELFF. CDR3 in DNA: TGCGCCAGCAGCCAAGTTTTAGTGATGAACACCGGGGAGCTGTTTTTT.

The chain couples TRBV5-1 to TRBJ2-3, with D unclear. Germline V CDR1 and CDR2: SGHRS, YFSETQ. The CDR3 has 13 residues. Trimming took off 6 bases at V and 5 bases at J, with 13 bases between the two ends. Written as DNA, the CDR3 is TGCGCCAGCATGCTCGAGATCGGAGATACGCAGTATTTT. Residues: CASMLEIGDTQYF.

Comment on this clonotype: It may be a read error: a sequence one base away is much more abundant. The V gene is TRBV7-2, the J gene TRBJ2-7; TRBD1 agrees at 9 bases. CDR1 is SGHTA, CDR2 FQGNSA, per germline. The CDR3 is made up of 15 amino acids. CDR3 residues: CVSSLARDRANEQYF. The CDR3 region has the DNA TGTGTCAGCAGCTTAGCTCGGGACAGGGCCAACGAGCAGTACTTC.

The table lists this clonotype with many counts. V usage is TRBV18 and J usage is TRBJ1-5, with 10 bases fitting TRBD1. The germline V gene encodes CDR1 KGHSH and CDR2 LQKENI. This CDR3 has 18 residues. The trim removed 0 bases at V and 2 bases at J, leaving 7 bases unmatched. The CDR3 protein is CASSPPRGTGDGNQPQHF. In nucleotides, the CDR3 is TGTGCCAGCTCACCACCCAGGGGGACAGGGGACGGCAATCAGCCCCAGCATTTT.

This CDR3 reads CASSLVASAENIQYF. The CDR3 DNA reads as TGTGCCAGCAGCTTAGTGGCCTCCGCCGAAAACATTCAGTACTTC. The chain employs TRBV7-8 and TRBJ2-4; no firm D call. The CDR3 consists of 15 residues. Trimming took 1 base from V and 5 from J, leaving 12 bases between them. Germline V lookup: CDR1 SGHVS, CDR2 FQNEAQ.

This clonotype was observed at least ten times. The chain recombines TRBV28 with TRBJ2-2, with D maybe TRBD1 (6 bases). This CDR3 spans 13 amino acids. V gave up 7 bases and J gave up 5 bases, with 11 bases separating them. The germline CDR1 and CDR2 sequences are MDHEN and SYDVKM. The CDR3 spells CASTAGATGELFF. The DNA for the CDR3 is TGTGCCAGCACCGCAGGGGCAACCGGGGAGCTGTTTTTT.

This clonotype was seen many times. The chain recombines TRBV27 with TRBJ1-1, with D unresolved. CDR3 length: 14 residues. The germline gives CDR1 MNHEY, CDR2 SMNVEV (reference sequence). V lost 4 bases and J lost 1, with 10 bases in between. The CDR3 coding sequence is TGTGCCAGCAGTTCCCGTTTAGGGAACACTGAAGCTTTCTTT. This gives the protein CASSSRLGNTEAFF.

This clonotype was seen many times. V and J are TRBV27 and TRBJ1-1; TRBD1 matches at 11 bases. Germline CDR1 and CDR2: MNHEY and SMNVEV (reference sequence). This CDR3 has 14 amino acids. The V gene end was trimmed by 2 bases and the J gene end by 4 bases; junction bases not matched to a gene: 0. The CDR3 DNA follows: TGTGCCAGCAGTTTAGGACAGGGGGCCACTGAAGCTTTCTTT. It encodes CASSLGQGATEAFF.

This clonotype was recorded at least ten times. The chain joins TRBV28 to TRBJ2-7; TRBD2 agrees at 11 bases. The CDR3 has 15 residues. The V gene's germline CDR1 is MDHEN and CDR2 SYDVKM. Trimming removed 9 bases from V and 6 bases from J; junction bases left unmatched: 13. For the CDR3, the DNA is TGTGCCAGTCGAACTAGCGGGAGCTTTCCGGTCGAGCAGTACTTC. It is translated as CASRTSGSFPVEQYF.

J is TRBJ1-2 and V is TRBV19, with D unclear. The V end was cut by 6 bases, the J end by 0 bases, with 14 bases between. CDR1 and CDR2 (germline): LNHDA, SQIVND (reference sequence). CDR3 length: 15 residues. This chain's CDR3 is CASRPRTGANYGYTF. CDR3 DNA sequence: TGTGCCAGTAGACCCCGGACTGGAGCTAACTATGGCTACACCTTC.

This clonotype was detected many times. J is TRBJ2-6 and V is TRBV20-1; D gene uncertain. The CDR3 runs 14 residues. Germline lookup yields CDR1 DFQATT and CDR2 SNEGSKA (reference sequence). The V end was cut by 3 bases, the J end by 4 bases, with 10 bases between. DNA for the CDR3: TGCAGTGCTAGGGTAGGCGCGGGGGCCAACGTCCTGACTTTC. This sequence encodes CSARVGAGANVLTF.

Ten or more counts support this clonotype. The genes are TRBV7-6 and TRBJ2-5; D possibly corresponds to TRBD2 (5 bases). Germline loops: CDR1 SGHVS, CDR2 FNYEAQ. V was clipped by 8 bases and J by 0 bases, with 16 bases between them. This CDR3 region has 15 residues. In DNA form, the CDR3 reads TGTGCCAGCCGAGCAGGAGGACGCCACCAAGAGACCCAGTACTTC. It encodes CASRAGGRHQETQYF.

This clonotype was recorded at least ten times. The chain uses TRBV18 and TRBJ2-7; tentatively, D is TRBD2 (6 bases). This CDR3 has 17 amino acids. Trimming took 3 bases from V and 3 from J, leaving 21 bases between them. Germline CDR1 is KGHSH and CDR2 is LQKENI. The CDR3 DNA reads TGTGCCAGCTCACCGGGTATTTGGAGGGACCGATACTACGAGCAGTACTTC. It translates to CASSPGIWRDRYYEQYF.

This clonotype was seen at least ten times. The V call is TRBV19, the J call TRBJ1-5; D gene ambiguous. Trimming took 6 bases from V and 2 from J, leaving 20 bases between them. There are 17 residues in the CDR3. The germline V gene encodes CDR1 LNHDA and CDR2 SQIVND (reference sequence). Here the CDR3 reads CASSPRRVGWGNQPQHF. The CDR3 bases are TGTGCCAGTAGCCCCCGCCGGGTGGGATGGGGCAATCAGCCCCAGCATTTT.

This clonotype was seen ten or more times. The chain is built from TRBV7-8 and TRBJ2-7; 11 bases agree with TRBD1. Germline values: CDR1 SGHVS, CDR2 FQNEAQ. The CDR3 is made up of 16 amino acids. Trimming at V came to 5 bases and at J to 6 bases, leaving 12 bases not matched to a gene. CDR3: CASSPYSGQGASEQYF. CDR3 sequence (DNA): TGTGCCAGCAGCCCATACTCCGGACAGGGGGCGTCCGAGCAGTACTTC. The entire variable domain, with the rest obtained from reference TRBV7-8 and TRBJ2-7, is as follows: GAGVSQSPRYKVAKRGQDVALRCDPISGHVSLFWYQQALGQGPEFLTYFQNEAQLDKSGLPSDRFFAERPEGSVSTLKIQRTQQEDSAVYLCASSPYSGQGASEQYFGPGTRLTVT.

This clonotype was seen a few times. The chain has TRBV5-5 and TRBJ2-5; 7 nucleotides line up with TRBD2. CDR3 size: 15 residues. Germline values: CDR1 SGHKS, CDR2 YYEKEE (reference sequence). Trimming cost V 9 bases and J 2 bases; bases outside gene matches: 13. The CDR3 loop reads CANGTNPLWQETQYF. CDR3 in DNA: TGTGCCAACGGGACTAACCCTTTGTGGCAAGAGACCCAGTACTTC.

This clonotype was detected many times. The V and J genes are TRBV5-1 and TRBJ1-3; D is unclear. The CDR3 loop spans 15 amino acids. V lost 0 bases and J lost 0, with 7 bases in between. The germline gives CDR1 SGHRS, CDR2 YFSETQ. The CDR3 coding sequence is TGCGCCAGCAGCTTGGACGGGGACTCTGGAAACACCATATATTTT. Protein sequence: CASSLDGDSGNTIYF.

The table lists this clonotype with many counts. This chain joins TRBV7-2 and TRBJ1-6; D is ambiguous. The CDR3 runs to 13 residues. V lost 0 bases and J lost 6, with 3 bases in between. The germline CDR1 and CDR2 sequences are SGHTA and FQGNSA. The CDR3 region is CASSLASNSPLHF. In DNA form, the CDR3 reads TGTGCCAGCAGCTTAGCGAGTAATTCACCCCTCCACTTT.

In this sample, this clonotype turned up many times. This chain joins TRBV7-9 and TRBJ1-3, with TRBD1 as a possible D gene (5 bases). This CDR3 has 12 amino acids. Germline CDR1 SEHNR, CDR2 FQNEAQ (reference sequence). Trimming removed 7 bases from V and 8 bases from J, with 12 bases in between. CDR3 nucleotide sequence: TGTGCCAGCAATCCACAGGCGGACACCATATATTTT. Protein product: CASNPQADTIYF.

This clonotype occurred many times. The V call is TRBV30, the J call TRBJ1-2; TRBD1 matches 8 bases. CDR1 GTSNPN and CDR2 SVGIG come from the germline V gene (reference sequence). The V segment lost 0 bases and the J segment 6 bases; nucleotides outside the gene matches: 3. This CDR3 has 13 amino acids. CDR3 sequence reads: CAWSVGQVNGYTF. The DNA of the CDR3 is TGTGCCTGGAGTGTGGGACAGGTGAATGGCTACACCTTC.